This entry lists 32 T cell receptor beta chains sequenced from one sample in a study of Tregs in tolerant kidney transplant recipients. TCRdb's copy holds only in-frame clones and misses some; the assay was immunoSEQ multiplex PCR. This sample has some 71,000 clones; 85% to 90% occur once, and the top ten carry approximately 0.39%. Material: CD4+ T cells from blood, obtained before the transplant. Every receptor here comes from a human donor who received a combined kidney and bone marrow transplant.

In its sample, this clone was seen once. The rearrangement joins TRBV29-1 to TRBJ1-2; TRBD1 is a possible D gene (5 bases). This CDR3 region has 11 residues. V lost 4 bases, J lost 6 bases, and 9 bases lay in between. The germline V gene encodes CDR1 SQVTM and CDR2 ANQGSEA. The CDR3 sequence is CSVGQPNGYTF. CDR3 in DNA: TGCAGCGTTGGACAGCCCAATGGCTACACCTTC.

The CDR3 bases are TGTGCCAGCAGGGGAGGGTATGCGTCCTACGAGCAGTACTTC. Translated, it gives CASRGGYASYEQYF. The chain carries TRBV6-6 and TRBJ2-7; 7 nucleotides agree with TRBD2. CDR1 MNHNY and CDR2 SVGAGI come from the germline V gene (reference sequence). The CDR3 is 14 amino acids. Losses at the gene ends were 6 bases for V and 1 base for J; bases not matched to a gene: 6.

This sequence joins TRBV28 and TRBJ2-5; 9 nucleotides align to TRBD1. CDR3 length: 18 amino acids. Trimming cost V 8 bases and J 1 base; bases outside gene matches: 17. CDR1 is MDHEN, CDR2 SYDVKM, per germline. CDR3 bases: TGTGCCAGCTCCATCGGACAGGGGCGAGATATTCTCCAAGAGACCCAGTACTTC. This encodes CASSIGQGRDILQETQYF.

The V gene is TRBV5-6, the J gene TRBJ2-3; TRBD1 matches 8 bases. The germline V gene encodes CDR1 SGHDT and CDR2 YYEEEE. This CDR3 spans 15 amino acids. Germline trimming cut 1 base from V and 3 bases from J; bases unmatched to any gene: 4. This CDR3 reads CASSLYRTGTDTQYF. CDR3 bases: TGTGCCAGCAGCTTGTACAGGACAGGGACAGATACGCAGTATTTT.

The chain couples TRBV28 to TRBJ2-7; TRBD1 matches 7 bases. V lost 3 bases, J lost 6 bases, and 5 bases stayed unmatched. Germline CDR1 reads MDHEN; CDR2 reads SYDVKM. CDR3 length: 13 residues. Here the CDR3 DNA reads TGTGCCAGCAGTTTGGGACAGTGGGGCGAGCAGTACTTC. Amino acid sequence: CASSLGQWGEQYF.

The V and J genes are TRBV9 and TRBJ2-5; TRBD2 aligns across 7 bases. The CDR3 length is 15 residues. The germline V gene has CDR1 SGDLS and CDR2 YYNGEE. V dropped 4 bases and J dropped 0; count of bases not matched to a gene: 6. CDR3 sequence (DNA): TGTGCCAGCAGCCCACATGGGACTAACCAAGAGACCCAGTACTTC. This translates into CASSPHGTNQETQYF.

V usage is TRBV11-1 and J usage is TRBJ2-7; TRBD2 matches at 7 bases. The CDR3 contains 14 residues. The J segment lost 6 bases and the V segment lost 1 base, leaving 6 bases of the junction unmatched. Germline V gene lookup returns CDR1 SGHAT and CDR2 FQDESV (reference sequence). The CDR3 protein is CASSLDRAGLEQYF. Written as DNA, the CDR3 is TGTGCCAGCAGCTTAGACCGAGCGGGACTCGAGCAGTACTTC.

This clone was counted a few times. This chain connects TRBV7-9 to TRBJ2-7; TRBD2 matches at 7 bases. V was pared by 5 bases and J by 5 bases, with 12 bases of the junction left unmatched. Germline CDR1 and CDR2: SEHNR and FQNEAQ (reference sequence). This CDR3 contains 15 residues. The CDR3 here is CASSLLGLRENEQYF. CDR3 bases: TGTGCCAGCAGCCTTCTGGGACTACGAGAAAACGAGCAGTACTTC. The whole variable domain, remainder taken from reference TRBV7-9 and TRBJ2-7, is DTGVSQNPRHKITKRGQNVTFRCDPISEHNRLYWYRQTLGQGPEFLTYFQNEAQLEKSRLLSDRFSAERPKGSFSTLEIQRTEQGDSAMYLCASSLLGLRENEQYFGPGTRLTVT.

The J gene is TRBJ1-5, the V gene TRBV7-2; D call uncertain. The CDR3 runs 14 residues. The germline V and J ends were trimmed by 1 base and 5 bases, with 9 bases remaining between them. Germline V gene sequence: CDR1 SGHTA, CDR2 FQGNSA. Written as DNA, the CDR3 is TGTGCCAGCAGCTTAGAAGCCGGGGATCAGCCCCAGCATTTT. Translated, it gives CASSLEAGDQPQHF.

The chain recombines TRBV27 with TRBJ1-1; 8 nucleotides agree with TRBD1. Looked up from germline, CDR1 is MNHEY and CDR2 is SMNVEV (reference sequence). The V gene end was trimmed by 2 bases and the J gene end by 5 bases; junction bases not matched to a gene: 4. This CDR3 spans 14 amino acids. The CDR3 nucleotides are TGTGCCAGCAGTTTAAGGACAGGGAGGACTGAAGCTTTCTTT. Its protein product is CASSLRTGRTEAFF.

The V and J genes are TRBV30 and TRBJ1-1, with D uncertain. Germline CDR1 is GTSNPN and CDR2 is SVGIG (reference sequence). The CDR3 has 12 amino acids. The V end was cut by 2 bases, the J end by 11 bases, with 15 bases between. The CDR3 nucleotides are TGTGCCTGGAGTAAGGACTCTCGAGGGGCTTTCTTT. Amino acid sequence: CAWSKDSRGAFF.

This chain links TRBV6-5 with TRBJ2-2; 8 nucleotides agree with TRBD2. Germline trimming cut 0 bases from V and 7 bases from J; bases unmatched to any gene: 4. CDR1 is MNHEY, CDR2 SVGAGI, per germline. The CDR3 length is 15 residues. The CDR3 bases are TGTGCCAGCAGTTACTCCGGGAGGGCCGTCGGGGAGCTGTTTTTT. Translated: CASSYSGRAVGELFF.

The rearrangement uses TRBV19 and TRBJ2-3; TRBD2 is a possible D gene (5 bases). CDR1 is LNHDA and CDR2 is SQIVND in the germline V gene (reference sequence). The CDR3 is made up of 12 amino acids. Trimming removed 8 bases from V and 4 bases from J, with 10 bases in between. CDR3 nucleotide sequence: TGTGCCAGTTCGAGTAGCGCAGATACGCAGTATTTT. Protein: CASSSSADTQYF.

V is TRBV5-1 and J is TRBJ2-6; 12 nucleotides line up with TRBD2. The CDR3 length is 17 residues. Germline V gene data show CDR1 as SGHRS and CDR2 as YFSETQ. Unmatched junction bases numbered 2, after V lost 0 bases and J lost 4 bases. As DNA, the CDR3 is TGCGCCAGCAGCTTGGGACTAGCGGGAGTAGGGGCCAACGTCCTGACTTTC. Translated, it gives CASSLGLAGVGANVLTF.

This clone was counted once. This rearrangement joins TRBV4-1 to TRBJ2-5, with D perhaps TRBD2 (5 bases). The germline V gene encodes CDR1 MGHRA and CDR2 YSYEKL. The CDR3 runs to 17 residues. V was shortened by 4 bases and J by 0 bases, with 18 bases between the two germline ends. CDR3 loop: CASSPRPGWGYQETQYF. The CDR3 DNA reads TGCGCCAGCAGCCCACGCCCGGGGTGGGGATACCAAGAGACCCAGTACTTC.

The chain links TRBV19 to TRBJ1-4; D is undetermined. CDR3 size: 13 residues. Germline V lookup: CDR1 LNHDA, CDR2 SQIVND (reference sequence). Trimming pared 4 bases from V and 7 bases from J, leaving 10 bases between. The CDR3 sequence is CASSNSVGEKLFF. CDR3 sequence (DNA): TGTGCCAGTAGTAACAGTGTCGGTGAAAAACTGTTTTTT.

The V and J genes are TRBV7-9 and TRBJ2-7, with 12 bases identical to TRBD1. CDR3 size: 17 residues. Germline V gene data show CDR1 as SEHNR and CDR2 as FQNEAQ (reference sequence). Unmatched junction bases numbered 8, after V lost 0 bases and J lost 5 bases. The CDR3 loop reads CASSLAHMGTGGHEQYF. The CDR3 coding sequence is TGTGCCAGCAGCTTAGCGCATATGGGGACAGGGGGCCACGAGCAGTACTTC.

This clone was picked up one time. This chain links TRBV30 with TRBJ2-3, with D possibly TRBD1 on 5 matching bases. The CDR3 has 18 amino acids. Trimming took off 0 bases at V and 1 base at J, with 20 bases between the two ends. CDR1 and CDR2 (germline): GTSNPN, SVGIG (reference sequence). Written as DNA, the CDR3 is TGTGCCTGGAGTGTAATACTGGGGCTCCAAGGAGGCACAGATACGCAGTATTTT. As protein: CAWSVILGLQGGTDTQYF.

The gene calls are TRBV5-1 and TRBJ2-7; 9 bases line up with TRBD2. Germline-derived CDR1 and CDR2 are SGHRS and YFSETQ. Trimming cost V 0 bases and J 3 bases; bases outside gene matches: 7. The CDR3 runs 16 residues. CDR3: CASSLGARGRVYEQYF. The CDR3 DNA is TGCGCCAGCAGCTTGGGGGCGCGCGGGAGGGTCTACGAGCAGTACTTC.

This clone was seen a single time. J is TRBJ2-1 and V is TRBV28, with D possibly TRBD2 on 6 matching bases. Trimming shortened V by 1 base and J by 8 bases, and 12 bases separated the two germline ends. The germline V gene has CDR1 MDHEN and CDR2 SYDVKM. This CDR3 contains 14 residues. The CDR3 coding sequence is TGTGCCAGCAGTTTATCTCGGGAGTGGGATGAGCAGTTCTTC. Residues: CASSLSREWDEQFF.

The chain joins TRBV30 to TRBJ1-5; D remains ambiguous. This CDR3 comprises 14 residues. Germline CDR1 reads GTSNPN; CDR2 reads SVGIG (reference sequence). V was shortened by 0 bases and J by 3 bases, with 9 bases between the two germline ends. The CDR3 sequence: CAWSVMTHNQPQHF. CDR3 bases: TGTGCCTGGAGTGTAATGACACACAATCAGCCCCAGCATTTT.

This clone has only one observation. CDR3 nucleotide sequence: TGCGCCAGCAGCCTAGGAGCGGGAGGAGATACGCAGTATTTT. Protein product: CASSLGAGGDTQYF. The rearrangement uses TRBV4-3 and TRBJ2-3; 9 nucleotides line up with TRBD2. V was pared by 4 bases and J by 5 bases, with 4 bases of the junction left unmatched. Germline CDR1 is LGHNA and CDR2 is YSLEER. The CDR3 is made up of 14 amino acids.

V usage is TRBV11-2 and J usage is TRBJ2-3; 9 bases match TRBD2. The CDR3 spans 17 residues. V gave up 1 base and J gave up 1 base; unmatched junction bases: 6. Germline CDR1 is SGHAT and CDR2 is FQNNGV. CDR3 in amino acids: CASSLVGAGGGTDTQYF. CDR3 bases: TGTGCCAGCAGCTTAGTGGGAGCGGGAGGAGGCACAGATACGCAGTATTTT. Full variable domain (outside the CDR3, taken from reference TRBV11-2 and TRBJ2-3): EAGVAQSPRYKIIEKRQSVAFWCNPISGHATLYWYQQILGQGPKLLIQFQNNGVVDDSQLPKDRFSAERLKGVDSTLKIQPAKLEDSAVYLCASSLVGAGGGTDTQYFGPGTRLTVL.

The V gene is TRBV21-1, the J gene TRBJ1-4. TRBV21-1 is shown as a pseudogene. The CDR3 runs 17 residues. The CDR3 reads CASSRPGGLATNEKLFF. The CDR3 DNA reads TGTGCCAGCAGCAGACCGGGAGGGCTTGCGACTAATGAAAAACTGTTTTTT.

The rearrangement links TRBV9 to TRBJ2-7; 9 bases align to TRBD2. This CDR3 region has 16 residues. After removal of 1 base from V and 0 bases from J, the junction contained 5 bases not matched to a gene. CDR1 and CDR2 (germline): SGDLS, YYNGEE. DNA of the CDR3: TGTGCCAGCAGCGTATCCGGGACTAGCAACTCCTACGAGCAGTACTTC. Translated, it gives CASSVSGTSNSYEQYF.

The count of this clone is one. The chain carries TRBV27 and TRBJ1-4, with D possibly TRBD1 on 6 matching bases. Trimming left V 3 bases short and J 2 bases short, with 7 bases between. The CDR3 covers 14 residues. Germline V CDR1 and CDR2: MNHEY, SMNVEV (reference sequence). The CDR3 DNA is TGTGCCAGCAGTTTTCAGGGGACTAATGAAAAACTGTTTTTT. Translated, it gives CASSFQGTNEKLFF.

The chain uses TRBV6-6 and TRBJ2-3; D gene uncertain. Trimming left V 9 bases short and J 0 bases short, with 10 bases between. The germline V gene encodes CDR1 MNHNY and CDR2 SVGAGI (reference sequence). The CDR3 spans 13 residues. Here the CDR3 DNA reads TGTGCCAGTTTTAGCTGGAGCACAGATACGCAGTATTTT. Translation: CASFSWSTDTQYF.

The chain joins TRBV28 to TRBJ1-1; D gene ambiguous. Trimming removed 6 bases at V and 5 bases at J, with 10 bases between. Germline V gene sequence: CDR1 MDHEN, CDR2 SYDVKM. The CDR3 has 12 amino acids. The CDR3 reads CASSTQPTEAFF. The CDR3 bases are TGTGCCAGCAGCACACAGCCTACTGAAGCTTTCTTT.

The rearrangement links TRBV19 to TRBJ2-1, with D possibly TRBD1 on 6 matching bases. The CDR3 totals 15 residues. The V gene lost 5 bases and the J gene lost 9 bases, with 20 bases spanning the gap. Germline lookup yields CDR1 LNHDA and CDR2 SQIVND (reference sequence). CDR3 sequence (DNA): TGTGCCAGTAGTGTCCCCCGGGACACCGTAGGTGAGCAGTTCTTC. Its protein product is CASSVPRDTVGEQFF.

The chain couples TRBV19 to TRBJ2-1, with D tentatively TRBD2 (5 bases). CDR1 LNHDA and CDR2 SQIVND come from the germline V gene (reference sequence). This CDR3 spans 14 amino acids. Trimming cost V 9 bases and J 7 bases, with 19 bases left between them. The DNA for the CDR3 is TGTGCCAGCGGCATTGGGTTTAGCGCGAATGAGCAGTTCTTC. Encoded protein: CASGIGFSANEQFF.

The table lists this clone with a count of one. This chain connects TRBV4-2 to TRBJ1-4; D may be TRBD1 (5 bases). V lost 0 bases and J 6 bases, leaving 11 bases between the germline ends. In germline, CDR1 is LGHNA, CDR2 YNFKEQ. The CDR3 contains 15 residues. Written as DNA, the CDR3 is TGTGCCAGCAGCCAAGATGGAGTAGGGGATGAAAAACTGTTTTTT. Translation: CASSQDGVGDEKLFF.

The J gene is TRBJ2-5, the V gene TRBV4-1, with D possibly being TRBD2 (6 bases). Trimming pared 0 bases from V and 4 bases from J, leaving 15 bases between. The CDR3 covers 16 residues. Germline V gene sequence: CDR1 MGHRA, CDR2 YSYEKL. The CDR3 is CASSQDMGRAGETQYF. The CDR3 DNA sequence: TGCGCCAGCAGCCAAGATATGGGGCGAGCGGGAGAGACCCAGTACTTC.